The entry below gives a single T cell receptor (beta chain) sequence along with its context. Its antigen target is currently unknown. No quality values exist for individual bases; no much larger clone is one base distant. The record originates from a study of human T cells and chemical hapten exposure (dated by TCRdb to about 2021). Looking at the study overall: For sensitization, 2% DPC in acetone was applied to an approximately 2 cm by approximately 2 cm area of upper inner arm skin. The mostly female patient cohort included alopecia areata with under or over 50% scalp involvement, alopecia totalis and alopecia universalis. Patch testing was performed on the upper back with Finn chambers containing 0.01% DPC, and the patch tests were scored after 6 days according to International Contact Dermatitis Research Group standards. In alopecia patients, the study followed how the peripheral blood TCR repertoire changed in vivo over primary and secondary sensitization to diphenylcyclopropenone (DPC), a hapten. Throughout the approximately 25-week study period, patients were also given weekly therapeutic DPC doses on the scalp. Blood was sampled from patients pre-sensitization (week 0) and at 2, 6 and about 24 weeks after DPC sensitization. Under 30 alopecia patients gave blood for TCR sequencing at one to four time points (pre-sensitization, 2, 6 and 24 weeks). Libraries were pooled for sequencing, and variation in per-sample TCR yields was attributed mainly to small differences in library volumes within the pool.

Sequences SQVTM (CDR1) and ANQGSEA (CDR2) are obtained from the germline V gene. Including the terminal cysteine and phenylalanine, the CDR3 comprises 15 residues. Only the CDR3 portion is preserved as DNA: 45 bases, with reading frame beginning at the first base. V drops 0 bases and J drops 4 bases, leaving 13 bases in between. Points the paper makes about the study in general: Repeated subsampling changed both the strength of the expansion versus patch-test correlation and the threshold at which the correlation became significant. DPC sensitization did not change how many TCRs were above 1 in 1000 frequency, and no evidence was found of alterations in global repertoire structure. Because every patient had alopecia, a presumed autoimmune disease, the patients' immune response might differ from that of healthy individuals. Compared with pre-sensitization or healthy control sets, expanded TCRs formed significantly more large CDR3 similarity clusters, which is consistent with antigen-driven responses. Patch test score correlated positively with the number of PT1 expanded TCRs, reaching significance at thresholds 8, 16 and 32 but not at 4.

Sample time point, as interpreted from the label and publication: patch test 2, 6 weeks after DPC sensitization. What the treatment or condition label conveys for this sample: therapeutic diphenylcyclopropenone sensitization with weekly scalp DPC. At every patch-test visit, the blood draw took place before the patch test was put on. Patients were eligible if aged 18 to 70, diagnosed with alopecia and judged suitable for DPC therapy, and pregnant patients were excluded. Total RNA was extracted from unfractionated whole blood that had been collected in Tempus Blood RNA tubes. Libraries were made using RACE. Instrument on record: NextSeq 500. During library preparation, unique molecular identifiers were attached to individual cDNA molecules so that TCRs could be counted quantitatively and reproducibly. Both TCR alpha and TCR beta chains were sequenced from each blood RNA sample. The original methods were these. Samples had a median of about 96,000 TCRs, with a range from roughly 23,224 to 700,000. V, J and CDR3 annotation of the TCR reads was performed with the Decombinator software suite. For the PS versus PT1 abundance plots, all samples were subsampled to the same number of TCRs (28,000). TCRs were defined as expanded if absent before sensitization and observed at least eight times at the 2-week time point. Using fastp trimming at Q25 and MiXCR clonotype assembly, TCRdb reanalyzed the public sequencing data and kept in-frame beta chains. Rows matching on CDR3 protein sequence are summarized as one entry with the most common DNA and genes. None of the V and J calls come from the authors' own analysis; TCRdb made them. The sample table records roughly 140,000 distinct CDR3 sequences; over 9.5% of these occur just once. The ten largest clones represent less than 1.5% of the sample.

Recombination connected TRBV29-1 to TRBJ2-1; 5 matching bases give a weak D call of TRBD2. This clonotype was sampled from a woman aged 45 to 65 with alopecia areata. Some clones in this sample may be carry-over from other donors' samples. The source material was whole blood, sampled in connection with sensitization to the hapten diphenylcyclopropenone (DPC). CDR3 reads: CSVEEGGTVYNEQFF. Read as DNA, the sequence is TGCAGCGTTGAAGAAGGAGGTACAGTATACAATGAGCAGTTCTTC.